This T cell receptor (beta chain) was documented in a study of CD8 T cells in ankylosing spondylitis. The sample holds many counts of this clonotype. Its antigen is not known. General observations from the study: CD8+ cells made up the disease-linked clones, which were relatively rare in peripheral blood.

CDR1 and CDR2 (germline): MNHEY, SMNVEV (reference sequence). Trimming took 4 bases from V and 0 from J, leaving 15 bases between them. The CDR3 has 16 amino acids. A quantitative 5'-RACE method, one with molecular barcodes, was used to make TCR beta libraries. TCRdb reprocessed the 5' RACE reads with MiXCR, giving one entry per CDR3 protein. The table lists about 69,000 distinct CDR3 sequences, approximately 5.3% of them singletons. Sequencing was performed on blood, either unsorted or a sorted T cell fraction (not recorded which). This clonotype originated in a male donor with ankylosing spondylitis or in good health (not recorded which). The chain couples TRBV27 to TRBJ1-1; D might be TRBD1 (6 bases). The CDR3 reads CASSSLTGTMNTEAFF. CDR3 DNA sequence: TGTGCCAGCAGTTCACTAACAGGGACTATGAACACTGAAGCTTTCTTT.